These 14 T cell receptor beta chains came from one sample sequenced in a study of T cells after posttransplantation cyclophosphamide. Some clones are missing from TCRdb's copy, which holds only in-frame ones; the method was immunoSEQ multiplex PCR. The sample counts about 38,000 clones, none seen once; the ten largest own 5.9%. Sequenced sample: PBMCs. Source of these receptors: a man aged 25 to 40 in good health and a related stem cell transplant donor.

This clone was seen only a few times. This rearrangement joins TRBV6-1 to TRBJ2-1; D may be TRBD2 (6 bases). The CDR3 consists of 15 residues. With 5 bases removed from V and 0 bases from J, the gap between germline ends came to 11 bases. Per the germline V gene, CDR1 is MNHNS and CDR2 is SASEGT. The CDR3 nucleotides read TGTGCCAGCAGTAAGCGGGTGGGCTCCTACAATGAGCAGTTCTTC. Amino acid sequence: CASSKRVGSYNEQFF.

The V and J genes are TRBV9 and TRBJ2-3, with 9 bases fitting TRBD1. Unmatched junction bases numbered 4, after V lost 6 bases and J lost 2 bases. The CDR3 is 14 residues long. Germline CDR1 and CDR2: SGDLS and YYNGEE. CDR3 sequence: CASNLQGATDTQYF. Here the CDR3 DNA reads TGTGCCAGCAACTTACAGGGGGCCACAGATACGCAGTATTTT.

This clone was observed at least ten times. V usage is TRBV7-6 and J usage is TRBJ1-1; 7 nucleotides match TRBD1. The trim removed 4 bases at V and 7 bases at J, leaving 6 bases unmatched. The germline CDR1 and CDR2 sequences are SGHVS and FNYEAQ. The CDR3 has 13 amino acids. CDR3 loop: CASSSATGNEAFF. The DNA for the CDR3 is TGTGCCAGCAGCTCTGCGACAGGGAATGAAGCTTTCTTT.

This clone showed up many times. The gene calls are TRBV7-3 and TRBJ1-1, with 7 bases lining up with TRBD1. Unmatched junction bases numbered 11, after V lost 5 bases and J lost 8 bases. CDR1 SGHTA and CDR2 FQGTGA come from the germline V gene. CDR3 size: 14 residues. The CDR3 bases are TGTGCCAGCAGCACCCACAACCTGGACAGGGAAGCTTTCTTT. This gives the protein CASSTHNLDREAFF.

The sample holds many counts of this clone. This chain uses TRBV5-1 with TRBJ1-6; D call uncertain. The germline gives CDR1 SGHRS, CDR2 YFSETQ. CDR3 length: 15 residues. V lost 5 bases to trimming and J lost 7 bases, with 16 bases between them. CDR3: CASRLGEGGNSPLHF. In DNA form, the CDR3 reads TGCGCCAGCAGGCTGGGAGAGGGCGGGAATTCACCCCTCCACTTT.

This clone was seen repeatedly, ten times or more. The chain couples TRBV4-3 to TRBJ1-3; a weak D match, TRBD1 (5 bases). The CDR3 loop spans 15 amino acids. Trimming pared 4 bases from V and 7 bases from J, leaving 17 bases between. Germline CDR1 is LGHNA and CDR2 is YSLEER. The CDR3 here is CASSLEGDYANTIYF. The CDR3 DNA is TGCGCCAGCAGCCTCGAAGGGGATTATGCGAACACCATATATTTT.

This clone was counted at least ten times. V and J are TRBV7-8 and TRBJ2-7, with TRBD1 identical over 9 bases. This CDR3 is built from 17 residues. V lost 2 bases and J lost 1; bases outside the gene matches: 9. Per the germline V gene, CDR1 is SGHVS and CDR2 is FQNEAQ. This chain's CDR3 is CASSLRGVGQGSYEQYF. CDR3 DNA: TGTGCCAGCAGCTTACGTGGGGTCGGACAGGGGTCCTACGAGCAGTACTTC.

This clone was seen repeatedly, ten times or more. The chain recombines TRBV13 with TRBJ1-1, with D maybe TRBD1 (5 bases). This CDR3 has 14 residues. V was clipped by 3 bases and J by 3 bases, with 11 bases between them. CDR1 is PRHDT, CDR2 FYEKMQ, per germline (reference sequence). The CDR3 protein is CASSLRRTYTEAFF. CDR3 in DNA: TGTGCCAGCAGCTTGAGAAGGACATACACTGAAGCTTTCTTT.

The J gene is TRBJ1-1, the V gene TRBV5-1; TRBD1 agrees at 11 bases. The CDR3 totals 16 residues. Germline lookup yields CDR1 SGHRS and CDR2 YFSETQ. V was pared by 4 bases and J by 1 base, with 6 bases of the junction left unmatched. This chain's CDR3 is CASSPDRGLGNTEAFF. CDR3 DNA sequence: TGCGCCAGCAGCCCGGACAGGGGGCTGGGGAACACTGAAGCTTTCTTT.

This clone was seen ten or more times. The gene calls are TRBV4-2 and TRBJ2-1; 8 bases are shared with TRBD2. V lost 1 base to trimming and J lost 2 bases; unmatched junction nucleotides: 7. This CDR3 region has 17 residues. Looked up from germline, CDR1 is LGHNA and CDR2 is YNFKEQ. CDR3: CASSQGRGGETYNEQFF. CDR3 DNA: TGTGCCAGCAGCCAAGGCCGGGGGGGCGAAACCTACAATGAGCAGTTCTTC.

This clone was detected ten times or more. The rearrangement joins TRBV5-4 to TRBJ2-2; D is possibly TRBD2 (5 bases). V gave up 4 bases and J gave up 4 bases, with 11 bases separating them. The CDR3 runs to 14 residues. The germline V gene encodes CDR1 SGHNT and CDR2 YYREEE (reference sequence). Written as DNA, the CDR3 is TGTGCCAGCAGCAACCGCCGGGGCACCGGGGAGCTGTTTTTT. Translation: CASSNRRGTGELFF.

There are many counts of this clone. The chain is built from TRBV4-1 and TRBJ2-1; a possible D gene is TRBD1 (7 bases). The CDR3 has 16 amino acids. In germline, CDR1 is MGHRA, CDR2 YSYEKL. V lost 5 bases and J lost 9, with 23 bases in between. The CDR3: CASSGGTASRVGEQFF. The DNA for the CDR3 is TGCGCCAGCAGCGGGGGGACAGCCTCACGGGTGGGTGAGCAGTTCTTC.

Ten or more counts support this clone. The chain has TRBV5-1 and TRBJ1-6; D perhaps matches TRBD1 (5 bases). V was clipped by 0 bases and J by 5 bases, with 12 bases between them. Germline CDR1 and CDR2: SGHRS and YFSETQ. The CDR3 runs 16 residues. The CDR3: CASSLAGQGNNSPLHF. The DNA of the CDR3 is TGCGCCAGCAGCTTGGCCGGGCAGGGAAATAATTCACCCCTCCACTTT.

In its sample, this clone was seen many times. This CDR3 is CASSLDRATEAFF. CDR3 nucleotides: TGTGCCAGCAGCTTAGACAGGGCCACTGAAGCTTTCTTT. The chain is built from TRBV7-2 and TRBJ1-1, with D possibly being TRBD1 (6 bases). The ends were cut back, 1 base at V and 4 bases at J, with 7 bases in the middle. The germline V gene encodes CDR1 SGHTA and CDR2 FQGNSA. The length of the CDR3 is 13 residues.